Included here is one T cell receptor beta chain sequence, with context. Its antigen is unknown. The data belong to a study of T cell repertoires in cytomegalovirus infection. As for the study in general: From public TCR beta signatures came an indication of both CMV infection and matching HLA type. Overall study findings and caveats: Using cumulative public TCR beta family frequency, the authors identified those who carried CMV together with the relevant HLA. Ex vivo responses were dominated by HLA-C-restricted CMV-specific TCR beta clonotypes.

CDR3 length equals 15 residues. Germline CDR1 reads SEHNR; CDR2 reads FQNEAQ (reference sequence). V shed 2 bases and J 4 bases; nucleotides not matched to a gene: 5. TCRdb re-analysed the reads in MiXCR, keeping a single row per CDR3 protein. The data contain some 600,000 distinct CDR3 sequences, about 24% of them singletons. The genes are TRBV7-9 and TRBJ2-7; TRBD1 agrees at 10 bases. The sequencing sample was made of CD8+ T cells from PBMCs. The receptor comes from a human donor in good health (CMV status not recorded). Some clones in this sample may be carry-over from other donors' samples. CDR3 coding DNA: TGTGCCAGCAGCTTAACGGACAGGGGGATTTACGAGCAGTACTTC. It specifies CASSLTDRGIYEQYF.